A single sample is the source of the 16 T cell receptor beta chains below, sequenced in a study of identical twins. One entry per CDR3 protein, called by TCRdb with MiXCR from the 5' RACE reads. The table lists about 490,000 distinct CDR3 sequences, over 12% of them singletons, with roughly 0.44% in the top ten. The same data also went into a second study, on yellow fever vaccine responses in identical twins.

Specimen: CD4+ T cells sorted from blood. These receptors were obtained from a woman aged 18-29 years in good health.

This chain links TRBV10-3 with TRBJ1-1; weak D call: TRBD1 (5 bases). The CDR3 spans 12 residues. Trimming took off 10 bases at V and 4 bases at J, with 13 bases between the two ends. From germline, CDR1 is ENHRY and CDR2 SYGVKD. The CDR3 loop reads CATRGDVTEAFF. In nucleotides, the CDR3 is TGTGCCACCCGAGGGGACGTCACTGAAGCTTTCTTT.

For the CDR3, the DNA is TGTGCCAGCAGTACGGACAGCTCTAGTGGCTACACCTTC. Translating gives CASSTDSSSGYTF. The chain uses TRBV2 and TRBJ1-2; possible D gene TRBD1, 6 bases. CDR1 and CDR2 from the germline V gene are SNHLY and FYNNEI. Trimming took off 5 bases at V and 7 bases at J, with 14 bases between the two ends. The CDR3 runs to 13 residues.

V gene TRBV11-3 combines with J gene TRBJ1-1, with no clear D. Germline CDR1 reads SGHNT; CDR2 reads YENEEA. V was clipped by 5 bases and J by 8 bases, with 12 bases between them. The CDR3 totals 12 residues. CDR3 sequence reads: CASSLTTREAFF. The CDR3 region has the DNA TGTGCCAGCAGCCTCACCACCCGGGAAGCTTTCTTT.

The J gene is TRBJ2-1, the V gene TRBV20-1; no clear D. The CDR3 sequence is 15 residues long. From germline, CDR1 is DFQATT and CDR2 SNEGSKA (reference sequence). Trimming shortened V by 3 bases and J by 2 bases, and 14 bases separated the two germline ends. The CDR3 loop is CSASSALEAYNEQFF. The CDR3 DNA follows: TGCAGTGCTAGTAGTGCGCTTGAGGCCTACAATGAGCAGTTCTTC.

This clonotype was counted only a few times. CDR3 DNA sequence: TGTGCCAGTAGTATTCCAGCCTATAGATATAGCAATCAGCCCCAGCATTTT. Translation gives CASSIPAYRYSNQPQHF. The rearrangement uses TRBV19 and TRBJ1-5, with unresolved D. The germline CDR1 and CDR2 sequences are LNHDA and SQIVND (reference sequence). V was clipped by 3 bases and J by 0 bases, with 15 bases between them. The CDR3 length is 17 residues.

This clonotype was counted at least ten times. The chain carries TRBV5-1 and TRBJ2-7; D is undetermined. V dropped 1 base and J dropped 7 bases, with 12 bases sitting between them. CDR3 length: 13 amino acids. Germline values: CDR1 SGHRS, CDR2 YFSETQ. As DNA, the CDR3 is TGCGCCAGCAGCTTGTCAGCCGGCAGTGAGCAGTACTTC. Protein product: CASSLSAGSEQYF.

This clonotype was detected only a few times. The chain combines TRBV28 with TRBJ1-3, with D perhaps matching TRBD1 (5 bases). The germline CDR1 and CDR2 sequences are MDHEN and SYDVKM. The CDR3 is 18 residues long. Trimming stripped 5 bases from V and 0 bases from J, with 20 bases between. The CDR3 region has the DNA TGTGCCAGCAGTCCTACTAGCCCGACAGTAGTCTCTGGAAACACCATATATTTT. This gives the protein CASSPTSPTVVSGNTIYF.

The chain joins TRBV6-1 to TRBJ2-7; D uncertain. Trimming pared 2 bases from V and 1 base from J, leaving 9 bases between. Looked up from germline, CDR1 is MNHNS and CDR2 is SASEGT. The CDR3 spans 14 residues. In DNA, the CDR3 is TGTGCCAGCAGTGAAAGGACGACTTCCTACGAGCAGTACTTC. Amino acid sequence: CASSERTTSYEQYF.

This clonotype was detected only a few times. The chain has TRBV12-3 or TRBV12-4 and TRBJ2-3; 9 bases match TRBD1. J gave up 4 bases and V 1 base, and 9 bases lay outside the gene matches. The CDR3 spans 17 residues. CDR3 region: CASSLGWDRVVPDTQYF. The CDR3 region has the DNA TGTGCCAGCAGTTTAGGATGGGACAGGGTAGTTCCAGATACGCAGTATTTT.

The chain links TRBV20-1 to TRBJ2-1, with 13 bases identical to TRBD2. Trimming cost V 2 bases and J 4 bases; bases outside gene matches: 2. This CDR3 comprises 15 residues. Per the germline V gene, CDR1 is DFQATT and CDR2 is SNEGSKA (reference sequence). The CDR3 DNA sequence: TGCAGTGCTAGACCACTAGCGGGAGGGTACAATGAGCAGTTCTTC. Encoded protein: CSARPLAGGYNEQFF.

This clonotype was counted a few times. This chain links TRBV29-1 with TRBJ1-2, with D hard to call. Trimming took off 3 bases at V and 4 bases at J, with 12 bases between the two ends. CDR1 is SQVTM and CDR2 is ANQGSEA in the germline V gene. The CDR3 is 13 amino acids. CDR3 amino acids: CSVDGGAGYGYTF. DNA of the CDR3: TGCAGCGTTGATGGTGGAGCGGGCTATGGCTACACCTTC.

This clonotype was counted between two and nine times. The V call is TRBV6-5, the J call TRBJ2-7; a weak D match, TRBD1 (6 bases). The V gene lost 0 bases and the J gene lost 6 bases, with 9 bases spanning the gap. The germline V gene has CDR1 MNHEY and CDR2 SVGAGI. There are 13 residues in the CDR3. The CDR3 coding sequence is TGTGCCAGCAGTTACTCGAGGGGGTCCGAGCAGTACGTC. Amino acids: CASSYSRGSEQYV.

This chain connects TRBV15 to TRBJ2-2; 7 bases map to TRBD2. The germline V gene has CDR1 LNHNV and CDR2 YYDKDF (reference sequence). V lost 0 bases, J lost 4 bases, and 8 bases stayed unmatched. The CDR3 runs 17 residues. As DNA, the CDR3 is TGTGCCACCAGCAGAGATAGGGGAGGGTGGGGCACCGGGGAGCTGTTTTTT. It is translated as CATSRDRGGWGTGELFF.

This clonotype came up a few times. This chain uses TRBV29-1 with TRBJ2-7; D remains unclear. Germline V gene lookup returns CDR1 SQVTM and CDR2 ANQGSEA. The CDR3 is 13 residues long. The V gene lost 1 base and the J gene lost 5 bases, with 12 bases spanning the gap. In DNA form, the CDR3 reads TGCAGCGTTGAAGGGAAGGATCCAAACGAGCAGTACTTC. This sequence encodes CSVEGKDPNEQYF.

This clonotype showed up many times. The chain has TRBV12-3 or TRBV12-4 and TRBJ2-3; D remains unclear. V dropped 5 bases and J dropped 6 bases, with 9 bases sitting between them. This CDR3 has 12 residues. CDR3 nucleotide sequence: TGTGCCAGCAGTCCAGTCATGGATACGCAGTATTTT. It is translated as CASSPVMDTQYF.

This clonotype was observed a few times. In DNA, the CDR3 is TGTGCCAGCAGTCCCCGGCTAGCGGGAAACCAAGAGACCCAGTACTTC. Its protein product is CASSPRLAGNQETQYF. The chain is built from TRBV6-1 and TRBJ2-5; 9 nucleotides match TRBD2. J lost 0 bases, V lost 5 bases, and 7 bases had no gene match. Per germline, CDR1 MNHNS and CDR2 SASEGT. This CDR3 has 16 amino acids.